These 27 T cell receptor beta chains were all obtained from the same sample, sequenced in a study of shared clonotypes between healthy human individuals. Sequencing used immunoSEQ multiplex PCR; TCRdb keeps in-frame clones, though not all of them. The repertoire holds 2 million to 2.5 million clones, with approximately 95% as singletons. Sample: naive CD4+ T cells from PBMCs. Subset indicated: CD45RA+ positively selected. The receptor set was obtained from a man aged 18 to 30 in good health. Some clones in this sample may be carry-over from other donors' samples.

J is TRBJ1-4 and V is TRBV6-1; 11 bases are shared with TRBD1. The germline V gene encodes CDR1 MNHNS and CDR2 SASEGT. This CDR3 region has 14 residues. Germline trimming cut 2 bases from V and 10 bases from J; bases unmatched to any gene: 3. CDR3 DNA sequence: TGTGCCAGCAGTGAATCGGGACAGGGGGGAAAACTGTTTTTT. This gives the protein CASSESGQGGKLFF.

The rearrangement uses TRBV2 and TRBJ2-5, with 11 bases that match TRBD1. V gave up 6 bases and J gave up 6 bases; unmatched junction bases: 6. Per the germline V gene, CDR1 is SNHLY and CDR2 is FYNNEI. CDR3 size: 14 residues. The CDR3 here is CASSEGQGGKTQYF. CDR3 coding DNA: TGTGCCAGCAGCGAGGGACAGGGGGGGAAGACCCAGTACTTC. The entire variable domain, with the rest obtained from reference TRBV2 and TRBJ2-5, is as follows: EPEVTQTPSHQVTQMGQEVILRCVPISNHLYFYWYRQILGQKVEFLVSFYNNEISEKSEIFDDQFSVERPDGSNFTLKIRSTKLEDSAMYFCASSEGQGGKTQYFGPGTRLLVL.

This chain joins TRBV7-8 and TRBJ2-1, with 14 bases aligning to TRBD2. Germline CDR1 SGHVS, CDR2 FQNEAQ. Losses at the gene ends were 3 bases for V and 8 bases for J; bases not matched to a gene: 6. The CDR3 is made up of 16 amino acids. CDR3 sequence reads: CASSFSGTSGRYEQFF. The CDR3 nucleotides read TGTGCCAGCAGCTTTTCAGGGACTAGCGGGAGATATGAGCAGTTCTTC.

The gene calls are TRBV4-1 and TRBJ1-2; D is unclear. The germline gives CDR1 MGHRA, CDR2 YSYEKL. The CDR3 is 16 amino acids. Trimming left V 3 bases short and J 5 bases short, with 19 bases between. The chain's CDR3 is CASSQVPTTFRYGYTF. The CDR3 DNA reads TGCGCCAGCAGCCAGGTGCCCACCACCTTCCGGTATGGCTACACCTTC.

In regard to this clone: This sample includes further DNA sequences coding for the same CDR3. This chain links TRBV2 with TRBJ2-1, with 7 bases aligning to TRBD1. In germline, CDR1 is SNHLY, CDR2 FYNNEI. The V segment lost 2 bases and the J segment 1 base; nucleotides outside the gene matches: 2. This CDR3 contains 15 residues. In DNA, the CDR3 is TGTGCCAGCAGTGAAAACAGGGGTTCCTACAATGAGCAGTTCTTC. Its translation is CASSENRGSYNEQFF.

V gene TRBV9 combines with J gene TRBJ1-2; D might be TRBD1 (6 bases). V was cut by 0 bases and J by 9 bases, with 15 bases left in between. This CDR3 has 14 amino acids. CDR1 and CDR2 from the germline V gene are SGDLS and YYNGEE. The CDR3, as DNA: TGTGCCAGCAGCGTAGGCCAGGGGAGTATCAGCTACACCTTC. Protein sequence: CASSVGQGSISYTF.

This chain uses TRBV7-8 with TRBJ2-7; tentatively, D is TRBD1 (6 bases). The CDR3 has 12 amino acids. CDR1 and CDR2 from the germline V gene are SGHVS and FQNEAQ. V lost 8 bases, J lost 3 bases, and 11 bases lay in between. CDR3 DNA: TGTGCCAGCGGTGACAGGTTCTACGAGCAGTACTTC. Encoded protein: CASGDRFYEQYF.

The chain carries TRBV6-5 and TRBJ1-1; D remains unclear. V was trimmed by 4 bases and J by 11 bases, leaving 23 bases between them. Germline V gene sequence: CDR1 MNHEY, CDR2 SVGAGI. The CDR3 has 15 amino acids. CDR3 nucleotides: TGTGCCAGCAGTTTACACGCCGCAGGCCCCACTGGGGCTTTCTTT. Protein sequence: CASSLHAAGPTGAFF.

The gene calls are TRBV25-1 and TRBJ2-1; 9 nucleotides match TRBD2. The CDR3 has 16 amino acids. Germline V gene data show CDR1 as MGHDK and CDR2 as SYGVNS. J was trimmed by 6 bases and V by 5 bases; bases with no gene match: 11. CDR3 in amino acids: CASSLVSGRNPNEQFF. The DNA for the CDR3 is TGTGCCAGCAGTCTAGTCAGCGGGAGGAATCCCAATGAGCAGTTCTTC.

The chain links TRBV19 to TRBJ2-1; 13 nucleotides align to TRBD2. With V trimmed by 5 bases and J by 5 bases, 9 bases remained unmatched. This CDR3 has 17 residues. Looked up from germline, CDR1 is LNHDA and CDR2 is SQIVND (reference sequence). CDR3 region: CASSSRGLAGYDNEQFF. The CDR3 DNA reads as TGTGCCAGTAGTTCAAGGGGACTAGCGGGGTATGACAATGAGCAGTTCTTC.

The sample holds one count of this clone. The rearrangement joins TRBV7-2 to TRBJ2-7, with a weak D call TRBD2 (6 bases). The CDR3 runs to 18 residues. Germline V lookup: CDR1 SGHTA, CDR2 FQGNSA. Between the trimmed V and J ends, which lost 1 base and 7 bases, there was a span of 26 bases. The CDR3 sequence: CASSLEALSGLLRGEQYF. The CDR3 nucleotides are TGTGCCAGCAGCTTAGAGGCGCTTAGCGGACTCCTTCGAGGGGAGCAGTACTTC.

The chain carries TRBV6-4 and TRBJ2-1, with D perhaps TRBD1 or TRBD2 (7 bases each). The V end was cut by 3 bases, the J end by 0 bases, with 21 bases between. The CDR3 spans 19 residues. Per germline, CDR1 MRHNA and CDR2 SNTAGT. The CDR3 DNA is TGTGCCAGCAGTGAGAGGGGGCTAGCGGATCCCAGCTCCTACAATGAGCAGTTCTTC. Its translation: CASSERGLADPSSYNEQFF.

This sequence joins TRBV28 and TRBJ1-2; D gene ambiguous. The germline V gene has CDR1 MDHEN and CDR2 SYDVKM. The V gene lost 10 bases and the J gene lost 5 bases, with 8 bases spanning the gap. The CDR3 contains 10 residues. In DNA, the CDR3 is TGTGCCACCCGAGGGTATGGCTACACCTTC. Its translation: CATRGYGYTF.

This clone was found once. This chain joins TRBV7-9 and TRBJ2-3; tentatively, D is TRBD1 (6 bases). The germline V and J ends were trimmed by 1 base and 4 bases, with 15 bases remaining between them. The CDR3 runs to 16 residues. The germline V gene encodes CDR1 SEHNR and CDR2 FQNEAQ (reference sequence). Here the CDR3 DNA reads TGTGCCAGCAGCTTAGGTCGGCTAGCAGGGGCAGATACGCAGTATTTT. It translates to CASSLGRLAGADTQYF. The full variable domain, its missing parts supplied by reference TRBV7-9 and TRBJ2-3, is DTGVSQNPRHKITKRGQNVTFRCDPISEHNRLYWYRQTLGQGPEFLTYFQNEAQLEKSRLLSDRFSAERPKGSFSTLEIQRTEQGDSAMYLCASSLGRLAGADTQYFGPGTRLTVL.

This clone appeared a single time. The gene calls are TRBV7-9 and TRBJ1-2; TRBD1 matches 10 bases. This CDR3 spans 16 amino acids. Germline CDR1 and CDR2: SEHNR and FQNEAQ (reference sequence). The junction had 13 bases not matched to a gene; V was cut back by 4 bases and J by 8 bases. Here the CDR3 DNA reads TGTGCCAGCAGCTCCCCGGAGACAGGGGGCGTCTGGGGCTACACCTTC. This sequence encodes CASSSPETGGVWGYTF. Full variable domain (rest looked up from reference TRBV7-9 and TRBJ1-2): DTGVSQNPRHKITKRGQNVTFRCDPISEHNRLYWYRQTLGQGPEFLTYFQNEAQLEKSRLLSDRFSAERPKGSFSTLEIQRTEQGDSAMYLCASSSPETGGVWGYTFGSGTRLTVV.

The gene calls are TRBV27 and TRBJ2-7, with D perhaps matching TRBD2 (6 bases). The V and J ends lost 3 bases and 0 bases respectively, with 6 bases between them. This CDR3 is 13 amino acids long. CDR1 and CDR2 (germline): MNHEY, SMNVEV (reference sequence). This chain's CDR3 is CASSLEGSYEQYF. The CDR3 DNA reads as TGTGCCAGCAGTTTGGAGGGCTCCTACGAGCAGTACTTC.

The CDR3 spells CASSAGTEAFF. CDR3 nucleotides: TGTGCCAGTAGTGCGGGGACAGAAGCTTTCTTT. The chain couples TRBV19 to TRBJ1-1; TRBD1 might be the D (6 bases). Germline V lookup: CDR1 LNHDA, CDR2 SQIVND (reference sequence). The CDR3 spans 11 residues. The V end lost 5 bases, the J end lost 8 bases, and 9 bases lay between the germline ends.

This clone was found once. V usage is TRBV29-1 and J usage is TRBJ2-2, with 10 bases matching TRBD2. V lost 4 bases and J lost 5; bases outside the gene matches: 4. This CDR3 has 14 amino acids. Germline assignment: CDR1 SQVTM and CDR2 ANQGSEA. CDR3 in amino acids: CSVVILAGTGELFF. The DNA for the CDR3 is TGCAGCGTTGTAATACTAGCGGGGACCGGGGAGCTGTTTTTT.

The rearrangement uses TRBV5-1 and TRBJ2-1; maybe TRBD2 (5 bases). Germline CDR1 is SGHRS and CDR2 is YFSETQ. V was shortened by 3 bases and J by 2 bases, with 9 bases between the two germline ends. This CDR3 comprises 14 residues. The CDR3 bases are TGCGCCAGCAGCTCGGGGTGGACCTACAATGAGCAGTTCTTC. Translation: CASSSGWTYNEQFF.

The CDR3 sequence: CASSFSTSGRGIPYNEQFF. CDR3 coding DNA: TGTGCCAGCAGCTTTTCGACTAGCGGGAGGGGGATCCCCTACAATGAGCAGTTCTTC. The rearrangement joins TRBV7-9 to TRBJ2-1; 14 bases agree with TRBD2. The CDR3 contains 19 residues. V shed 3 bases, J shed 2 bases, and the junction held 9 bases outside the gene matches. Germline V gene lookup returns CDR1 SEHNR and CDR2 FQNEAQ (reference sequence).

With respect to this clone: Distinct nucleotide sequences in the sample also encode this CDR3. The chain is built from TRBV7-2 and TRBJ2-3; 9 positions match TRBD2. Trimming removed 5 bases from V and 0 bases from J; junction bases left unmatched: 3. Germline assignment: CDR1 SGHTA and CDR2 FQGNSA. This CDR3 spans 15 amino acids. The chain's CDR3 is CASSPSGASTDTQYF. The CDR3 coding sequence is TGTGCCAGCAGCCCTAGCGGGGCTAGCACAGATACGCAGTATTTT.

A note on this clone: Other DNA sequences from this sample encode an identical CDR3 as well. V and J are TRBV5-1 and TRBJ2-5, with 15 bases that match TRBD2. V shed 3 bases and J 4 bases; nucleotides not matched to a gene: 1. The CDR3 runs to 15 residues. Germline CDR1 SGHRS, CDR2 YFSETQ. The chain's CDR3 is CASSWGLAGGETQYF. The CDR3 bases are TGCGCCAGCAGCTGGGGACTAGCGGGAGGAGAGACCCAGTACTTC.

The chain carries TRBV6-4 and TRBJ2-1; 8 nucleotides line up with TRBD2. V dropped 0 bases and J dropped 2; count of bases not matched to a gene: 3. The CDR3 is 16 amino acids. Germline lookup yields CDR1 MRHNA and CDR2 SNTAGT. This CDR3 is CASSDSWRGAYNEQFF. The CDR3 DNA is TGTGCCAGCAGTGACTCGTGGCGGGGGGCCTACAATGAGCAGTTCTTC.

The rearrangement joins TRBV30 to TRBJ2-2; 9 nucleotides align to TRBD1. The length of the CDR3 is 15 residues. CDR1 is GTSNPN and CDR2 is SVGIG in the germline V gene (reference sequence). V gave up 8 bases and J gave up 6 bases; unmatched junction bases: 13. In DNA form, the CDR3 reads TGTGCCCTCGGACCGGGACAGGGTACTTCCGGGGAGCTGTTTTTT. Its protein is CALGPGQGTSGELFF.

V gene TRBV5-1 combines with J gene TRBJ2-1; 10 nucleotides agree with TRBD2. Germline V lookup: CDR1 SGHRS, CDR2 YFSETQ. V shed 3 bases and J 4 bases; nucleotides not matched to a gene: 7. The length of the CDR3 is 16 residues. CDR3 loop: CASSSSAGGPYNEQFF. Here the CDR3 DNA reads TGCGCCAGCAGCTCTTCAGCGGGAGGGCCTTACAATGAGCAGTTCTTC.

This chain links TRBV5-1 with TRBJ2-2, with D perhaps TRBD1 (7 bases). This CDR3 spans 18 amino acids. V was cut by 1 base and J by 3 bases, with 19 bases left in between. CDR1 and CDR2 (germline): SGHRS, YFSETQ. Here the CDR3 reads CASSLIQGVGLDTGELFF. The CDR3 DNA sequence: TGCGCCAGCAGCTTGATCCAGGGGGTGGGACTCGACACCGGGGAGCTGTTTTTT.

CDR3 sequence: CASKGQGTTEAFF. The CDR3 bases are TGTGCCAGCAAAGGACAGGGTACCACTGAAGCTTTCTTT. This chain uses TRBV25-1 with TRBJ1-1; 8 nucleotides align to TRBD1. The germline CDR1 and CDR2 sequences are MGHDK and SYGVNS. Trimming took 7 bases from V and 4 from J; bases not matched to a gene: 5. The CDR3 spans 13 residues.